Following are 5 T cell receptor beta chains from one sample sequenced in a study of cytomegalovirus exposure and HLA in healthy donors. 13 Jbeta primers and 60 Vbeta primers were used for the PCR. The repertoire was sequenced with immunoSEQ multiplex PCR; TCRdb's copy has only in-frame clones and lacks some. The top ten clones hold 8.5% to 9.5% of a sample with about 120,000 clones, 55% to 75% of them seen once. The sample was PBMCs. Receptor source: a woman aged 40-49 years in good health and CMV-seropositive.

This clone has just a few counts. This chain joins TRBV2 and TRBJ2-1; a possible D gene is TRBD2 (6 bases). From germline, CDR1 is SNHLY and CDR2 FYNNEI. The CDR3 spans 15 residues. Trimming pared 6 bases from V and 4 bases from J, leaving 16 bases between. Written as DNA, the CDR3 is TGTGCCAGCAGGGGTGCGGCGGGGATATACAATGAGCAGTTCTTC. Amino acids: CASRGAAGIYNEQFF.

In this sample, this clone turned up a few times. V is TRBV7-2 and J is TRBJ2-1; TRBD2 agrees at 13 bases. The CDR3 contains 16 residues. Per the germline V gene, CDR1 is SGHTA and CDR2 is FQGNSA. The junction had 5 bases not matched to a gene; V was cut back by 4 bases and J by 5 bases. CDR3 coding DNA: TGTGCCAGCAGCTCCTGGACTAGCGGGAGCCACAATGAGCAGTTCTTC. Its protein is CASSSWTSGSHNEQFF.

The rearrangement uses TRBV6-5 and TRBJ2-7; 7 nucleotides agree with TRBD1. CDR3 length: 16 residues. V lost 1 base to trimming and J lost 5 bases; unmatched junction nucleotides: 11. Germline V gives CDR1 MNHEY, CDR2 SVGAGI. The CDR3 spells CASSYYRAGGPNEQYF. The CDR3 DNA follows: TGTGCCAGCAGTTACTATCGGGCAGGGGGACCTAACGAGCAGTACTTC.

The CDR3 region has the DNA TGTGCCAGCAGCACCGGGACTAGCCAATACGAGCAGTACTTC. Amino acids: CASSTGTSQYEQYF. The J gene is TRBJ2-7, the V gene TRBV5-4; 9 positions agree with TRBD2. This CDR3 spans 14 amino acids. Germline CDR1 and CDR2: SGHNT and YYREEE (reference sequence). V shed 4 bases, J shed 4 bases, and the junction held 6 bases outside the gene matches.

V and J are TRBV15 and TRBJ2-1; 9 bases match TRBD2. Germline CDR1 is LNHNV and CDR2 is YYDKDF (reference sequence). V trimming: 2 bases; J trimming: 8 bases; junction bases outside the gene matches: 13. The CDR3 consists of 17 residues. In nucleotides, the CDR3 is TGTGCCACCAGCAGACTAGGAGGTAGCGGGAGTAGCCATGAGCAGTTCTTC. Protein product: CATSRLGGSGSSHEQFF.